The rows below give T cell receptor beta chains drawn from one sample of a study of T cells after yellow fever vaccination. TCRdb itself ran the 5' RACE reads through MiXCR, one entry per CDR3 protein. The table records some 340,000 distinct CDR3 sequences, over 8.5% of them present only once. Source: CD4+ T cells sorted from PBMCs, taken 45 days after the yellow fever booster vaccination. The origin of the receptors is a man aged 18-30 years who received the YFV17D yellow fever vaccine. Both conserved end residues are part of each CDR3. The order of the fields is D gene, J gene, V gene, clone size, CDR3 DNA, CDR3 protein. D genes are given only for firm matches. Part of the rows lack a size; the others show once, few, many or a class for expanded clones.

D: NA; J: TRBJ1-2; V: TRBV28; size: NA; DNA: TGTGCCAGCAGTCGCGGGATACTCTATGGCTACACCTTC; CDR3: CASSRGILYGYTF
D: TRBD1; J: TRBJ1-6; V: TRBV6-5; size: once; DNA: TGTGCCAGCAGTTACCTCAGGACAGGGGGTAATTCACCCCTCCACTTT; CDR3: CASSYLRTGGNSPLHF
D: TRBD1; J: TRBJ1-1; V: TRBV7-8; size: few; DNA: TGTGCCAGCAGCTTAGAAGTTCGGGACAGGGTCCCCATGAACACTGAAGCTTTCTTT; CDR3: CASSLEVRDRVPMNTEAFF
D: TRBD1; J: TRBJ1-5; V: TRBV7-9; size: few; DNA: TGTGCCAGCAGCCCGACAGGGGGTCAGCCCCAGCATTTT; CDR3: CASSPTGGQPQHF
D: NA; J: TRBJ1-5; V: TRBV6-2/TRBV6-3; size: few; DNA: TGTGCCAGCAGCCCGTGGGGGGAGGGCAATCAGCCCCAGCATTTT; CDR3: CASSPWGEGNQPQHF
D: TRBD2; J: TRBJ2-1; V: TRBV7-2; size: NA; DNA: TGTGCCAGCACCCCTAGCGGGGGGTTAGGTGAGCAGTTCTTC; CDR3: CASTPSGGLGEQFF
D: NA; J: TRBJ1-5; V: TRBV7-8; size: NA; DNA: TGTGCCAGCAGCGCCAATGGGGGAGGCAATCAGCCCCAGCATTTT; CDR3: CASSANGGGNQPQHF
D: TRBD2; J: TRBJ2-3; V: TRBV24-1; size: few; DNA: TGTGCCACCAGTGATTCGACTAGCGGGGTTAAAGATACGCAGTATTTT; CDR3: CATSDSTSGVKDTQYF
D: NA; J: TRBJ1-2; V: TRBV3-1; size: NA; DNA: TGTGCCAGCAGCCTACGGTCGGGGGGCTATGGCTACACCTTC; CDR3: CASSLRSGGYGYTF
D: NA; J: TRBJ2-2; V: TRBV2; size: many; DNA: TGTGCCAGCTTGAGTTCAGGGCTCACCGGGGAGCTGTTTTTT; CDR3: CASLSSGLTGELFF
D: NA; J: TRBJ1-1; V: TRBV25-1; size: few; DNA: TGTGCCAGCAGTGAGGGGGGCGAGGGTAAGACTGAAGCTTTCTTT; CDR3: CASSEGGEGKTEAFF
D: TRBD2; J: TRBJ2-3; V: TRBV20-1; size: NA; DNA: TGCAGTGCTAGTAGCGGGGGGTCAAATACGCAGTATTTT; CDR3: CSASSGGSNTQYF
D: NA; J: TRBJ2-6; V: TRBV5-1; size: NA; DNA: TGCGCCAGCAGCGAGACTGGGGCCAACGTCCTGACTTTC; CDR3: CASSETGANVLTF
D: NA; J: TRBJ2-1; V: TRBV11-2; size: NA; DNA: TGTGCCAGCAGCTTCAAGGGCGATGAGCAGTTCTTC; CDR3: CASSFKGDEQFF
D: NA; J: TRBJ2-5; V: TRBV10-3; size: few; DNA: TGTGCCATCAGCGGGGGGCTGTACCAAGAGACCCAGTACTTC; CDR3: CAISGGLYQETQYF
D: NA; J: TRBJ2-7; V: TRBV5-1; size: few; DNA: TGCGCCAGCAGCTTGGGGTCAGGGGGGAGCTCCTACGAGCAGTACTTC; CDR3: CASSLGSGGSSYEQYF
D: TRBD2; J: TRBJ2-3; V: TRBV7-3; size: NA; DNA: TGTGCCAGCAGCACCACTAGCGGGGGGGCTACGCAGTATTTT; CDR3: CASSTTSGGATQYF
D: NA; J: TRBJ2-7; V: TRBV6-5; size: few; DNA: TGTGCCAGCAGCGCAAGGGGGGGGTACGAGCAGTACTTC; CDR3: CASSARGGYEQYF
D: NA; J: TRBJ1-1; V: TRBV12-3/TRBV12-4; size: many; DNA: TGTGCCAGCAGTTTTTTGGAGGGACGAGCTTTCTTT; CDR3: CASSFLEGRAFF
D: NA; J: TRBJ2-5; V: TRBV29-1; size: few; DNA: TGCAGCGTCGGGGGTTTGGAGACCCAGTACTTC; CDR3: CSVGGLETQYF
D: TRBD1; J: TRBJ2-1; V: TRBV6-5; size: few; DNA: TGTGCCAGCACCTCCCACGGACAGGTGATGTTCTTC; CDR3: CASTSHGQVMFF
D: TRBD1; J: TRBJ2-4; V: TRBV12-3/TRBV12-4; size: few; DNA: TGTGCCAGCAGTTACCCGGGACAGGTCCGTTTGATTCAGTACTTC; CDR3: CASSYPGQVRLIQYF
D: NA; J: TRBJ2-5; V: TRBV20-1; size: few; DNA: TGCAGTGCAACAGACGGTTACCAAGAGACCCAGTACTTC; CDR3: CSATDGYQETQYF
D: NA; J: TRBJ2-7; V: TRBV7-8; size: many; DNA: TGTGCCAGCAGCCCGCAACAGGGAGGACCATACGAGCAGTACTTC; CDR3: CASSPQQGGPYEQYF
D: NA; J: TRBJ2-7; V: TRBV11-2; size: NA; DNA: TGTGCCAGCAGAAACGGGGACTACGAGCAGTACTTC; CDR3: CASRNGDYEQYF
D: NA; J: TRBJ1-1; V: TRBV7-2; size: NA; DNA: TGTGCCAGCAGCTCTGGGATCCCGAACACTGAAGCTTTCTTT; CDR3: CASSSGIPNTEAFF
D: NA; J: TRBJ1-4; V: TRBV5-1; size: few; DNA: TGCGCCAGCAGCTCGGGGGCGGGACCAAATGAAAAACTGTTTTTT; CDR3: CASSSGAGPNEKLFF
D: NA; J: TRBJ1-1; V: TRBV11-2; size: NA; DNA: TGTGCCAGCAGCTTAGCGTCCGGATTGAACACTGAAGCTTTCTTT; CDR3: CASSLASGLNTEAFF
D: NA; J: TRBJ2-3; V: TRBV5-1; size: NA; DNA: TGCGCCAGCAGCTTCAGGGGAGGGAGTAGCACAGATACGCAGTATTTT; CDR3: CASSFRGGSSTDTQYF
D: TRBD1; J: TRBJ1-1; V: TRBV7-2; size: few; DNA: TGTGCCAGCAGCTTAAGGTACAGGGGGAACACTGAAGCTTTCTTT; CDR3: CASSLRYRGNTEAFF
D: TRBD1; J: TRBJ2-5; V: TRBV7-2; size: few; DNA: TGTGCCAGCAGCCCGAGGACAGGGTTGGAGACCCAGTACTTC; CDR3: CASSPRTGLETQYF
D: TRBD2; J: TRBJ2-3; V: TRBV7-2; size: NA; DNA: TGTGCCAGCAGTAAGGGACTAGCTTTAGATACGCAGTATTTT; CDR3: CASSKGLALDTQYF
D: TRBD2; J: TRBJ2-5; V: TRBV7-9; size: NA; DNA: TGTGCCAGCAGCTTAATGCCTAGCGGGGAGCTGGAGACCCAGTACTTC; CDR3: CASSLMPSGELETQYF
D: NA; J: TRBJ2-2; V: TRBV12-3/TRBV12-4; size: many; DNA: TGTGCCAGCAGTTTAGTGTCTGGGGGGACCGGGGAGCTGTTTTTT; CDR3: CASSLVSGGTGELFF
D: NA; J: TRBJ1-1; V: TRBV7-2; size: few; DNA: TGTGCCAGCAGGTCACGGCGGAACACTGAAGCTTTCTTT; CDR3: CASRSRRNTEAFF
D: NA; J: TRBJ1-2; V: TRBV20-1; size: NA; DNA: TGCAGTGCTAGAGCCAGGGTTTATGGCTACACCTTC; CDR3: CSARARVYGYTF
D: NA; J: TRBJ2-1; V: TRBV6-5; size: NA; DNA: TGTGCCAGCATGCGGGGCTCCTACAATGAGCAGTTCTTC; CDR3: CASMRGSYNEQFF
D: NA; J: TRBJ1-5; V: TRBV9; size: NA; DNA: TGTGCCAGCAGCGTAGAAAAAAGGGGGAATCAGCCCCAGCATTTT; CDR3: CASSVEKRGNQPQHF
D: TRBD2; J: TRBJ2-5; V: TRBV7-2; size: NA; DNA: TGTGCCAGCAGCTTAGGATTAGCGGGGGGGATAAAAGAGACCCAGTACTTC; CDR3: CASSLGLAGGIKETQYF
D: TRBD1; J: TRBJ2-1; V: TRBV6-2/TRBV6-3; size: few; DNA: TGTGCCAGCACTCTGACAGGGGGCTACAATGAGCAGTTCTTC; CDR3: CASTLTGGYNEQFF
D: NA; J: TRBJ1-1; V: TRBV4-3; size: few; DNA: TGCGCCAGCACCCGACAGACAGGAGGCCTGAACACTGAAGCTTTCTTT; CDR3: CASTRQTGGLNTEAFF
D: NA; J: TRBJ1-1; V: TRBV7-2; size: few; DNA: TGTGCCAGCAGGGCCTGGGGCACTGAAGCTTTCTTT; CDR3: CASRAWGTEAFF
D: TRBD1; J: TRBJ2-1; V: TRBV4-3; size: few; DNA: TGCGCCAGCAGCCGACTGACCGGGACAGAATTAAATGAGCAGTTCTTC; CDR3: CASSRLTGTELNEQFF
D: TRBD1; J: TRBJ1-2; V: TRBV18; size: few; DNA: TGTGCCAGCTCACCAAGCATAGACAGGGGTGGCGGCTACACCTTC; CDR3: CASSPSIDRGGGYTF
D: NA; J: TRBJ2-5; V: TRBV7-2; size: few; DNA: TGTGCCAGCAGCTTAGCCCCTGCTCGGGAGACCCAGTACTTC; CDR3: CASSLAPARETQYF
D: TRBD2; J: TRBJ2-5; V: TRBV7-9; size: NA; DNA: TGTGCCAGCAGCACCTACGGGGGGGCGGTCCAAGAGACCCAGTACTTC; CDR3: CASSTYGGAVQETQYF
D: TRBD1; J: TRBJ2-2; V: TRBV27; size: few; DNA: TGTGCCAGCAGCAGGGGGCGGTTGATCGGGGAGCTGTTTTTT; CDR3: CASSRGRLIGELFF
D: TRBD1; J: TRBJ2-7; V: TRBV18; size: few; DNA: TGTGCCAGCTCACCAGGTCTCTTGGGACAGGGGCCCTACGAGCAGTACTTC; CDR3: CASSPGLLGQGPYEQYF
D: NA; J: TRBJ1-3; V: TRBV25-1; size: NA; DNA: TGTGCCAGCAGTGAATATCTCGGCAGGTCTGAAGGAAACACCATATATTTT; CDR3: CASSEYLGRSEGNTIYF
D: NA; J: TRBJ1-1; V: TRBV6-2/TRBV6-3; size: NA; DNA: TGTGCCAGCACCCCACACTCATTTTTGAAAACTGAAGCTTTCTTT; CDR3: CASTPHSFLKTEAFF
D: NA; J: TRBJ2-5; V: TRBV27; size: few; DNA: TGTGCCAGCAGTTTAGATGATGGGGAGACCCAGTACTTC; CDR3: CASSLDDGETQYF
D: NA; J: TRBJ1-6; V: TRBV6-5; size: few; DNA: TGTGCCAGCAGTTACTCGATGGGGGAAGGGAGCAATTCACCCCTCCACTTT; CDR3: CASSYSMGEGSNSPLHF
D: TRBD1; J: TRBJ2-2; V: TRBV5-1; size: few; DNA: TGCGCCAGCAGCTCACCGGCCGGGACAGGGATGGGCACCGGGGAGCTGTTTTTT; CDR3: CASSSPAGTGMGTGELFF
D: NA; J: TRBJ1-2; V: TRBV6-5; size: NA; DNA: TGTGCCAGCAGATCGCGGGAGAACTATGGCTACACCTTC; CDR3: CASRSRENYGYTF
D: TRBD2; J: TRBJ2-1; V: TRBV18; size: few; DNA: TGTGCCAGCTCACGGGCGGGGGAAAGAGCTGAGCAGTTCTTC; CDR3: CASSRAGERAEQFF
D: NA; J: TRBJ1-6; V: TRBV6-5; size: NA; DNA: TGTGCCACGACTAAGGCGGGGGCGACTTCACCCCTCCACTTT; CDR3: CATTKAGATSPLHF
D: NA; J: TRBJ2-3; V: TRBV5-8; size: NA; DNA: TGTGCCAGCAGCTTGGGAGGGTCAACTAGCACAGATACGCAGTATTTT; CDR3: CASSLGGSTSTDTQYF